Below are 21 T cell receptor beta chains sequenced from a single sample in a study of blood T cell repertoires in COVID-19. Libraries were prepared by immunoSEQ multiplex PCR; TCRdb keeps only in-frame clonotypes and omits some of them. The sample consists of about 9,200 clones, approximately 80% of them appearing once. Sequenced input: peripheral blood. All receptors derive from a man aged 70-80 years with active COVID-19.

The CDR3 bases are TGTGCCAGCAGTGACTTAAGCGGGAACTACGAGCAGTACTTC. Its protein is CASSDLSGNYEQYF. The chain uses TRBV6-2 or TRBV6-3 and TRBJ2-7; 7 bases are shared with TRBD2. The CDR3 spans 14 residues. Trimming at V came to 5 bases and at J to 3 bases, leaving 7 bases not matched to a gene. Germline assignment: CDR1 MNHEY and CDR2 SVGEGT.

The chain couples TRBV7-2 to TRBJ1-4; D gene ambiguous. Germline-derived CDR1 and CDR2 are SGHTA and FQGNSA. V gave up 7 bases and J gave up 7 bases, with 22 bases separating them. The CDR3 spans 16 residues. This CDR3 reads CASTPARARAGEKLFF. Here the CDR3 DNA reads TGTGCCAGCACCCCCGCAAGGGCACGGGCGGGTGAAAAACTGTTTTTT.

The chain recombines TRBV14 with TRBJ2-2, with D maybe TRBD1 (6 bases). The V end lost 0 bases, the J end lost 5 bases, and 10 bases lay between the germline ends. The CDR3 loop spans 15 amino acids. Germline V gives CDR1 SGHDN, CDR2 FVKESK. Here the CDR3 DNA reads TGTGCCAGCAGCCAAGATATGGGGGCAACCGGGGAGCTGTTTTTT. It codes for CASSQDMGATGELFF.

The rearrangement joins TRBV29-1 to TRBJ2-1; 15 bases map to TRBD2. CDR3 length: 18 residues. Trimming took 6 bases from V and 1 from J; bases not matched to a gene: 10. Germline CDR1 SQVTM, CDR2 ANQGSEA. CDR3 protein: CSVTGTSGRPRSYNEQFF. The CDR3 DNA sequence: TGCAGCGTGACCGGGACTAGCGGGAGGCCGAGGTCCTACAATGAGCAGTTCTTC.

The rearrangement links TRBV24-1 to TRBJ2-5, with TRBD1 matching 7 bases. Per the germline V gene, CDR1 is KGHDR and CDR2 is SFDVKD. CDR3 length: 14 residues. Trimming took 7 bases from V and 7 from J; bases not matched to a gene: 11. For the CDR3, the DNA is TGTGCCACCAGCAGGGACAGCCAAGCCGGGACCCAGTACTTC. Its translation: CATSRDSQAGTQYF.

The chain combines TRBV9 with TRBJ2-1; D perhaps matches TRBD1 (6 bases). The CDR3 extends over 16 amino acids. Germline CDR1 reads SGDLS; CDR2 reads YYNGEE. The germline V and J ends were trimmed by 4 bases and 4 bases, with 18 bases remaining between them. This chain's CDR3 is CASSSRDQGIYNEQFF. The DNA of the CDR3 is TGTGCCAGCAGCTCCCGGGACCAGGGGATTTACAATGAGCAGTTCTTC.

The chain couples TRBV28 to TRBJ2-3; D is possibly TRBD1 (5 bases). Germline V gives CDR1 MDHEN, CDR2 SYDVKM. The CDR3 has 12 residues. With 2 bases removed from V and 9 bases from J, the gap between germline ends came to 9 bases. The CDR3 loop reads CASSLGAGTQYF. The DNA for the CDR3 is TGTGCCAGCAGTTTAGGGGCCGGGACGCAGTATTTT.

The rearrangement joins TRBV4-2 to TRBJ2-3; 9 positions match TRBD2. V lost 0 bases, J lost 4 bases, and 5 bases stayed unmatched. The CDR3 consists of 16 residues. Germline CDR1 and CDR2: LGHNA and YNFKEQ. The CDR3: CASSQDELAGADTQYF. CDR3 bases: TGTGCCAGCAGCCAAGATGAATTAGCGGGAGCAGATACGCAGTATTTT.

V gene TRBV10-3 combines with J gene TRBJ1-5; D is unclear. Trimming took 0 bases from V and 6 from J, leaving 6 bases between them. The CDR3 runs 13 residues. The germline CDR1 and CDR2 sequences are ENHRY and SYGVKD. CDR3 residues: CAISESTGQPQHF. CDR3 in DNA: TGTGCCATCAGTGAGTCGACTGGTCAGCCCCAGCATTTT.

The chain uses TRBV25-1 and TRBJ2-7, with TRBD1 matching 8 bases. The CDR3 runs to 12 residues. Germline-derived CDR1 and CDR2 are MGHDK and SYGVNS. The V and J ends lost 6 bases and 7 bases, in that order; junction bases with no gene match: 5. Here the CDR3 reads CASRQGAREQYF. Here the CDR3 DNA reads TGTGCCAGCAGGCAGGGGGCGCGTGAGCAGTACTTC.

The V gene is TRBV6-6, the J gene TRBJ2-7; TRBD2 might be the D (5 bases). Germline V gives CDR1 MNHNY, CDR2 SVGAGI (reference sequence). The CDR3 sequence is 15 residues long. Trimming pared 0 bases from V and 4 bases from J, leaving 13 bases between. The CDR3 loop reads CASSYSRAGLYEQYF. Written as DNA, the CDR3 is TGTGCCAGCAGTTACTCGAGGGCAGGCTTATACGAGCAGTACTTC.

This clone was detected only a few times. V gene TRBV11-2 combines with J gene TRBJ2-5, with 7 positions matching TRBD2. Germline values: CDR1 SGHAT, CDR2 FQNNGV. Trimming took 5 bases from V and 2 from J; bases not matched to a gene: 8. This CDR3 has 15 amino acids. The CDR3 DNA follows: TGTGCCAGCAGCCACCAATGGCGGGAGCAAGAGACCCAGTACTTC. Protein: CASSHQWREQETQYF. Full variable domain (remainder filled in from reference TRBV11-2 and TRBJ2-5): EAGVAQSPRYKIIEKRQSVAFWCNPISGHATLYWYQQILGQGPKLLIQFQNNGVVDDSQLPKDRFSAERLKGVDSTLKIQPAKLEDSAVYLCASSHQWREQETQYFGPGTRLLVL.

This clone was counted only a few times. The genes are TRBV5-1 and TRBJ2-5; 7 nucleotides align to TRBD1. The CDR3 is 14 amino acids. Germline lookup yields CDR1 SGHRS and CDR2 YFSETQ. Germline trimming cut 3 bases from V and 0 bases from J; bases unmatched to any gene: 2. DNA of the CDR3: TGCGCCAGCAGCTCCGGGACAGACCAAGAGACCCAGTACTTC. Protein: CASSSGTDQETQYF. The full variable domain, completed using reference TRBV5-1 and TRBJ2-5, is KAGVTQTPRYLIKTRGQQVTLSCSPISGHRSVSWYQQTPGQGLQFLFEYFSETQRNKGNFPGRFSGRQFSNSRSEMNVSTLELGDSALYLCASSSGTDQETQYFGPGTRLLVL.

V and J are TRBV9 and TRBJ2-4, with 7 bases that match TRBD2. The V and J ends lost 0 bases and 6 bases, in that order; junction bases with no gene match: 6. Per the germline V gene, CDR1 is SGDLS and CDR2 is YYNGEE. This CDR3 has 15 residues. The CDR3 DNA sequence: TGTGCCAGCAGCGTAGGGGGCGGGAGCTCAAACATTCAGTACTTC. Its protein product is CASSVGGGSSNIQYF.

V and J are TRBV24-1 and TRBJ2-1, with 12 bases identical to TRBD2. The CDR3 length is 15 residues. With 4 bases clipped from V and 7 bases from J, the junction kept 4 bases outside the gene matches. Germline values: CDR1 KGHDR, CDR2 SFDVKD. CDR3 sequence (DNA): TGTGCCACCAGTGACCCTAGCGGGGGGGGGAATGAGCAGTTCTTC. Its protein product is CATSDPSGGGNEQFF.

CDR3 coding DNA: TGCGCCAGCAGCCCTCGGGACAGGGGAGGGTACGAGCAGTACTTC. It codes for CASSPRDRGGYEQYF. The chain joins TRBV5-1 to TRBJ2-7, with TRBD1 matching over 10 bases. CDR3 size: 15 residues. Germline V gene lookup returns CDR1 SGHRS and CDR2 YFSETQ. V gave up 4 bases and J gave up 4 bases; unmatched junction bases: 8. Based on the CDR3 plus reference TRBV5-1 and TRBJ2-7, the full variable domain is KAGVTQTPRYLIKTRGQQVTLSCSPISGHRSVSWYQQTPGQGLQFLFEYFSETQRNKGNFPGRFSGRQFSNSRSEMNVSTLELGDSALYLCASSPRDRGGYEQYFGPGTRLTVT.

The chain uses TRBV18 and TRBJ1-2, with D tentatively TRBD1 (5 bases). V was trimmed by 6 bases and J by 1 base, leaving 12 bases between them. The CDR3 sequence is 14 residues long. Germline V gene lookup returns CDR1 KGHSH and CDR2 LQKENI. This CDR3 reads CASSPVGGNYGYTF. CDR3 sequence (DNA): TGTGCCAGCTCCCCAGTCGGGGGTAACTATGGCTACACCTTC.

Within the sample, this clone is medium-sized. CDR3 amino acids: CARGGTGHYEQYF. CDR3 in DNA: TGTGCCAGGGGTGGGACAGGGCATTACGAGCAGTACTTC. The chain is built from TRBV2 and TRBJ2-7; TRBD1 matches 9 bases. Germline CDR1 reads SNHLY; CDR2 reads FYNNEI. The length of the CDR3 is 13 residues. Trimming at V came to 9 bases and at J to 4 bases, leaving 7 bases not matched to a gene.

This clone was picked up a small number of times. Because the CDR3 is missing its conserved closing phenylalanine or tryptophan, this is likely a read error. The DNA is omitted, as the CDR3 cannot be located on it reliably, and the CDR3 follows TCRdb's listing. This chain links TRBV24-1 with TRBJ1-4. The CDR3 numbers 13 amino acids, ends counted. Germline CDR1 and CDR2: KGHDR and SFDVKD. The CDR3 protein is CATSELGGVWWRR.

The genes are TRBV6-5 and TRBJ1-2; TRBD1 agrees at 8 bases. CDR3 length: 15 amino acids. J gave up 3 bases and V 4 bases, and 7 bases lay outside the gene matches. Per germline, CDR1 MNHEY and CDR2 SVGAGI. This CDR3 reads CASSLDREGDYGYTF. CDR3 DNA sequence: TGTGCCAGCAGTTTGGACAGGGAGGGCGACTATGGCTACACCTTC.

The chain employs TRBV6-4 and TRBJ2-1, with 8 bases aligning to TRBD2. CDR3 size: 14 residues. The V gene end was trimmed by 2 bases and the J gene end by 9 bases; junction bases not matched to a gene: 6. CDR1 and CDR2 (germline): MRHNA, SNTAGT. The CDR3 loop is CASSDPGGFGEQFF. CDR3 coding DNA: TGTGCCAGCAGTGACCCGGGAGGGTTTGGTGAGCAGTTCTTC.